This T cell receptor beta chain was obtained from a study of human T cells and chemical hapten exposure. Time point of the sample: healthy volunteer bleed at 6 weeks. Unfractionated whole blood was the source of the extracted total RNA. In the study's own analysis: Sampled TCR counts reached a median of 95,638 per sample, with values ranging from roughly 20,000 to 750,000. TCRdb ran MiXCR on the RACE reads and lists one entry per CDR3 protein. TCRdb's processing, not the authors', yielded these V and J calls. The repertoire includes over 35,000 distinct CDR3 sequences, 3.5% to 4% of them detected once, and around 6% sits in the top ten. This clonotype was recorded many times. CDR3 length: 15 amino acids. Trimming removed 1 base at V and 4 bases at J, with 13 bases between. From germline, CDR1 is SGHTA and CDR2 FQGNSA.

Sequences were obtained from whole blood. The sequence was collected from a human donor in good health. Some clones in this sample may be carry-over from other donors' samples. The chain uses TRBV7-2 and TRBJ1-2; weak D call: TRBD1 (6 bases). This CDR3 reads CASSLDRERSYGYTF. CDR3 sequence (DNA): TGTGCCAGCAGCTTAGACAGGGAAAGAAGCTATGGCTACACCTTC.